The 23 T cell receptor beta chains reported below all come from one sample, sequenced in a study of blood T cell repertoires in COVID-19. The protocol was immunoSEQ multiplex PCR, while the TCRdb copy is restricted to in-frame clones and leaves out a portion. The sample shows more than 300,000 clones, approximately 90% of them seen only once. The sequenced sample consisted of PBMCs or T cells enriched from blood (not recorded which). These receptors were obtained from a woman aged 18 to 35 who had recovered from COVID-19.

CDR3 sequence reads: CASSPPGQGRVSGNTIYF. The DNA of the CDR3 is TGTGCCAGCAGTCCCCCTGGTCAGGGTAGAGTCTCTGGAAACACCATATATTTT. The rearrangement joins TRBV28 to TRBJ1-3; D is possibly TRBD1 (5 bases). V lost 5 bases and J lost 0, with 20 bases in between. The germline V gene has CDR1 MDHEN and CDR2 SYDVKM. The CDR3 has 18 residues.

This rearrangement joins TRBV6-6 to TRBJ1-2; D possibly corresponds to TRBD1 (5 bases). Germline assignment: CDR1 MNHNY and CDR2 SVGAGI (reference sequence). V lost 0 bases and J lost 6, with 14 bases in between. The CDR3 loop spans 15 amino acids. CDR3 region: CASSYSWTGGDGYTF. The CDR3 region has the DNA TGTGCCAGCAGTTACTCGTGGACGGGAGGGGATGGCTACACCTTC.

The chain carries TRBV7-2 and TRBJ2-7, with 8 nucleotides matching TRBD2. The CDR3 spans 14 residues. The ends lost 5 bases at V and 5 bases at J; junction bases unmatched: 8. Germline V lookup: CDR1 SGHTA, CDR2 FQGNSA. CDR3 in DNA: TGTGCCAGCAGCCCGGCGCGGGGGGCCCACGAGCAGTACTTC. Translating it yields CASSPARGAHEQYF.

The chain recombines TRBV5-5 with TRBJ2-2, with TRBD1 matching over 7 bases. The CDR3 contains 15 residues. V lost 4 bases to trimming and J lost 3 bases; unmatched junction nucleotides: 6. Looked up from germline, CDR1 is SGHKS and CDR2 is YYEKEE (reference sequence). The CDR3 loop is CASSRRQGDTGELFF. CDR3 sequence (DNA): TGTGCCAGCAGCCGACGACAGGGAGACACCGGGGAGCTGTTTTTT.

This chain connects TRBV4-1 to TRBJ1-4; 7 nucleotides match TRBD1. The V gene end was trimmed by 4 bases and the J gene end by 5 bases; junction bases not matched to a gene: 10. CDR1 MGHRA and CDR2 YSYEKL come from the germline V gene. The CDR3 runs to 16 residues. The CDR3, as DNA: TGCGCCAGCAGCCCATCCGGGACAGCTTTAAATGAAAAACTGTTTTTT. Translating it yields CASSPSGTALNEKLFF.

The chain combines TRBV2 with TRBJ2-7; 7 nucleotides align to TRBD2. The junction had 5 bases not matched to a gene; V was cut back by 3 bases and J by 6 bases. The CDR3 spans 13 residues. Per the germline V gene, CDR1 is SNHLY and CDR2 is FYNNEI. CDR3 coding DNA: TGTGCCAGCAGTGAGAGCTCGGGGGGCGAGCAGTACTTC. Translation gives CASSESSGGEQYF.

V usage is TRBV18 and J usage is TRBJ1-1; TRBD1 might be the D (5 bases). Germline CDR1 KGHSH, CDR2 LQKENI. CDR3 length: 15 amino acids. V was clipped by 5 bases and J by 1 base, with 14 bases between them. CDR3 protein: CASSSTLGGNTEAFF. Written as DNA, the CDR3 is TGTGCCAGCTCATCCACCTTGGGGGGGAACACTGAAGCTTTCTTT.

This chain joins TRBV27 and TRBJ1-2; D may be TRBD1 (6 bases). CDR3 size: 11 residues. Trimming cost V 8 bases and J 6 bases, with 10 bases left between them. Germline CDR1 MNHEY, CDR2 SMNVEV (reference sequence). Written as DNA, the CDR3 is TGTGCCAGCGGTTACAGGGATGGCTACACCTTC. Protein product: CASGYRDGYTF.

The chain uses TRBV11-2 and TRBJ2-7; D perhaps matches TRBD1 (6 bases). The CDR3 extends over 15 amino acids. Germline CDR1 is SGHAT and CDR2 is FQNNGV. Trimming took off 8 bases at V and 4 bases at J, with 21 bases between the two ends. The CDR3 here is CASAKGTTSPYEQYF. The DNA of the CDR3 is TGTGCCAGCGCAAAAGGGACAACTTCACCTTACGAGCAGTACTTC.

The V call is TRBV18, the J call TRBJ1-2; 11 bases map to TRBD1. Trimming cost V 1 base and J 4 bases; bases outside gene matches: 11. Per the germline V gene, CDR1 is KGHSH and CDR2 is LQKENI. The CDR3 contains 18 residues. The CDR3 nucleotides read TGTGCCAGCTCACCACAAAATCACCGGGACAGGGGGAGCTATGGCTACACCTTC. Protein product: CASSPQNHRDRGSYGYTF.

The rearrangement joins TRBV30 to TRBJ1-2; TRBD1 might be the D (5 bases). This CDR3 spans 15 amino acids. V shed 0 bases and J shed 6 bases, with 17 bases lying between them. The germline V gene encodes CDR1 GTSNPN and CDR2 SVGIG (reference sequence). CDR3 bases: TGTGCCTGGAGTGTAGGCCAGGGACTTGGGGATGGCTACACCTTC. This sequence encodes CAWSVGQGLGDGYTF.

Points on this clone: Its ends do not fully match the called genes, so a read error is possible. V gene TRBV7-7 combines with J gene TRBJ2-5, with 7 positions matching TRBD1. The CDR3 runs to 15 residues. Germline V CDR1 and CDR2: SSHAT, FNYEAQ (reference sequence). The CDR3 region has the DNA TGTGCTAGCAGCCCTACGACAGGGAACGGGGAGACCCAGTACTTC. Translation: CASSPTTGNGETQYF. Based on the CDR3 plus reference TRBV7-7 and TRBJ2-5, the full variable domain is GAGVSQSPRYKVTKRGQDVTLRCDPISSHATLYWYQQALGQGPEFLTYFNYEAQPDKSGLPSDRFSAERPEGSISTLTIQRTEQRDSAMYRCASSPTTGNGETQYFGPGTRLLVL.

The rearrangement links TRBV14 to TRBJ2-4; no clear D. Germline CDR1 is SGHDN and CDR2 is FVKESK. The CDR3 length is 18 residues. Trimming shortened V by 1 base and J by 0 bases, and 16 bases separated the two germline ends. CDR3 sequence (DNA): TGTGCCAGCAGCCAAGCGTGGTCAGGCGCCATAGCCAAAAACATTCAGTACTTC. It encodes CASSQAWSGAIAKNIQYF.

V and J are TRBV5-1 and TRBJ1-6, with D uncertain. Germline V gene sequence: CDR1 SGHRS, CDR2 YFSETQ. The CDR3 has 14 residues. The V and J ends lost 7 bases and 7 bases respectively, with 15 bases between them. The CDR3 coding sequence is TGCGCCAGCCGTGGGCAGATAGAAAATTCACCCCTCCACTTT. It is translated as CASRGQIENSPLHF.

V and J are TRBV19 and TRBJ1-4, with 7 bases lining up with TRBD1. This CDR3 comprises 17 residues. With V trimmed by 3 bases and J by 5 bases, 12 bases remained unmatched. Per the germline V gene, CDR1 is LNHDA and CDR2 is SQIVND (reference sequence). The CDR3 loop is CASSMQGGLGVNEKLFF. The DNA for the CDR3 is TGTGCCAGTAGTATGCAAGGGGGCCTAGGGGTAAATGAAAAACTGTTTTTT.

The V call is TRBV5-1, the J call TRBJ1-1, with D hard to call. Germline V gene sequence: CDR1 SGHRS, CDR2 YFSETQ. V lost 2 bases and J 11 bases, leaving 16 bases between the germline ends. The CDR3 has 13 residues. The DNA of the CDR3 is TGCGCCAGCAGCTTTCAGGTCGGGAGGGAGGCTTTCTTT. Translating gives CASSFQVGREAFF. Complete variable domain (other parts from reference TRBV5-1 and TRBJ1-1): KAGVTQTPRYLIKTRGQQVTLSCSPISGHRSVSWYQQTPGQGLQFLFEYFSETQRNKGNFPGRFSGRQFSNSRSEMNVSTLELGDSALYLCASSFQVGREAFFGQGTRLTVV.

The V gene is TRBV4-1, the J gene TRBJ1-2, with D perhaps matching TRBD1 (6 bases). Germline V gives CDR1 MGHRA, CDR2 YSYEKL. The CDR3 totals 19 residues. V lost 3 bases and J 5 bases, leaving 28 bases between the germline ends. The CDR3 reads CASSQATGRGRSQGYGYTF. CDR3 coding DNA: TGCGCCAGCAGCCAGGCGACGGGCAGGGGACGCTCCCAGGGGTATGGCTACACCTTC.

This clone appeared a single time. The J gene is TRBJ1-6, the V gene TRBV30; the D is unclear. Germline lookup yields CDR1 GTSNPN and CDR2 SVGIG (reference sequence). The CDR3 covers 15 residues. V lost 2 bases and J 7 bases, leaving 15 bases between the germline ends. CDR3 residues: CAWSKQDLQNSPLHF. CDR3 in DNA: TGTGCCTGGAGTAAGCAGGACTTACAGAATTCACCCCTCCACTTT.

V usage is TRBV27 and J usage is TRBJ2-2, with 7 nucleotides matching TRBD2. CDR1 is MNHEY and CDR2 is SMNVEV in the germline V gene (reference sequence). V trimming: 7 bases; J trimming: 4 bases; junction bases outside the gene matches: 9. The CDR3 contains 15 residues. CDR3 protein: CASNFGLGSTGELFF. The CDR3 coding sequence is TGTGCCAGCAATTTCGGACTAGGGAGCACCGGGGAGCTGTTTTTT.

The V gene is TRBV6-5, the J gene TRBJ1-2; D might be TRBD1 (6 bases). The CDR3 runs 12 residues. CDR1 is MNHEY and CDR2 is SVGAGI in the germline V gene. The germline V and J ends were trimmed by 6 bases and 7 bases, with 12 bases remaining between them. CDR3 residues: CASSPPQGGYTF. The CDR3 coding sequence is TGTGCCAGCAGCCCACCACAGGGTGGCTACACCTTC.

The J gene is TRBJ1-2, the V gene TRBV11-2, with 9 bases fitting TRBD1. After removal of 3 bases from V and 3 bases from J, the junction contained 5 bases not matched to a gene. In germline, CDR1 is SGHAT, CDR2 FQNNGV. The CDR3 spans 15 residues. The CDR3 nucleotides are TGTGCCAGCAGCTTTATGACAGGGGGGGACTATGGCTACACCTTC. It specifies CASSFMTGGDYGYTF.

The chain uses TRBV6-5 and TRBJ2-4; perhaps TRBD1 as D (5 bases). This CDR3 has 15 amino acids. The V end lost 4 bases, the J end lost 1 base, and 11 bases lay between the germline ends. Looked up from germline, CDR1 is MNHEY and CDR2 is SVGAGI. CDR3 sequence reads: CASSSPPGAKNIQYF. CDR3 sequence (DNA): TGTGCCAGCAGTTCGCCCCCAGGGGCCAAAAACATTCAGTACTTC.

The V and J genes are TRBV9 and TRBJ1-2, with TRBD1 matching over 9 bases. CDR1 is SGDLS, CDR2 YYNGEE, per germline. The V and J ends lost 3 bases and 8 bases, in that order; junction bases with no gene match: 14. The CDR3 has 16 amino acids. The CDR3 sequence is CASSAGGQGEVEGYTF. DNA of the CDR3: TGTGCCAGCAGCGCCGGGGGACAGGGTGAAGTCGAGGGCTACACCTTC.